These T cell receptor beta chains were read from a single sample in a study of CXCR3-negative and CXCR3-positive naive CD8 T cells. Reanalyzing the 5' RACE reads, TCRdb keeps one entry per CDR3 protein, without DNA. The table lists about 110,000 distinct CDR3 sequences, with roughly 0.4% in the top ten. The material sequenced was naive CXCR3+ CD8+ T cells from blood. The receptors stem from a human donor in good health. Some clones in this sample may be carry-over from other donors' samples. CDR3s include the opening cysteine and the closing phenylalanine or tryptophan. The order of the fields is CDR3 protein, J gene, V gene.

CDR3aa: CASSSSSDNEQFF
j_gene: TRBJ2-1
v_gene: TRBV7-3

CDR3aa: CSVGPTGGETQYF
j_gene: TRBJ2-5
v_gene: TRBV29-1

CDR3aa: CSVEGAVPEGTEAFF
j_gene: TRBJ1-1
v_gene: TRBV29-1

CDR3aa: CASSYSSWGITAGTGELFF
j_gene: TRBJ2-2
v_gene: TRBV6-6

CDR3aa: CASSGGTPFNYGYTF
j_gene: TRBJ1-2
v_gene: TRBV7-9

CDR3aa: CACSTGTRGGKQYF
j_gene: TRBJ2-7
v_gene: TRBV30

CDR3aa: CASSKEVGQGEWGYGYTF
j_gene: TRBJ1-2
v_gene: TRBV21-1

CDR3aa: CASSELRTASYEQYF
j_gene: TRBJ2-7
v_gene: TRBV10-1

CDR3aa: CATSRVGQEPQETQYF
j_gene: TRBJ2-5
v_gene: TRBV15

CDR3aa: CASSRTPGIGSYEQYF
j_gene: TRBJ2-7
v_gene: TRBV11-2

CDR3aa: CSAPPMRGALETQYF
j_gene: TRBJ2-5
v_gene: TRBV20-1

CDR3aa: CASSGGGLGDTQYF
j_gene: TRBJ2-3
v_gene: TRBV9

CDR3aa: CSARDLLQGGLEQYF
j_gene: TRBJ2-7
v_gene: TRBV20-1

CDR3aa: CSAREAGYEQYF
j_gene: TRBJ2-7
v_gene: TRBV20-1

CDR3aa: CSGYDRLSYEQYF
j_gene: TRBJ2-7
v_gene: TRBV29-1

CDR3aa: CASSLDRAVEQYF
j_gene: TRBJ2-7
v_gene: TRBV11-3

CDR3aa: CASSLAGGPGGTDTQYF
j_gene: TRBJ2-3
v_gene: TRBV7-8

CDR3aa: CASSLDWRGNTEAFF
j_gene: TRBJ1-1
v_gene: TRBV11-2

CDR3aa: CASSSPSEGGDEKLFF
j_gene: TRBJ1-4
v_gene: TRBV6-6

CDR3aa: CASSPFPGRVGGNEQFF
j_gene: TRBJ2-1
v_gene: TRBV7-9

CDR3aa: CASSYLIGGETQYF
j_gene: TRBJ2-5
v_gene: TRBV7-2

CDR3aa: CASSPGTFRETQYF
j_gene: TRBJ2-5
v_gene: TRBV4-1

CDR3aa: CATKGQTNSYEQYF
j_gene: TRBJ2-7
v_gene: TRBV15

CDR3aa: CASSLDLYGYTF
j_gene: TRBJ1-2
v_gene: TRBV12-3/TRBV12-4

CDR3aa: CATSARFRNEQFF
j_gene: TRBJ2-1
v_gene: TRBV15

CDR3aa: CASSAQGQPMNTEAFF
j_gene: TRBJ1-1
v_gene: TRBV9